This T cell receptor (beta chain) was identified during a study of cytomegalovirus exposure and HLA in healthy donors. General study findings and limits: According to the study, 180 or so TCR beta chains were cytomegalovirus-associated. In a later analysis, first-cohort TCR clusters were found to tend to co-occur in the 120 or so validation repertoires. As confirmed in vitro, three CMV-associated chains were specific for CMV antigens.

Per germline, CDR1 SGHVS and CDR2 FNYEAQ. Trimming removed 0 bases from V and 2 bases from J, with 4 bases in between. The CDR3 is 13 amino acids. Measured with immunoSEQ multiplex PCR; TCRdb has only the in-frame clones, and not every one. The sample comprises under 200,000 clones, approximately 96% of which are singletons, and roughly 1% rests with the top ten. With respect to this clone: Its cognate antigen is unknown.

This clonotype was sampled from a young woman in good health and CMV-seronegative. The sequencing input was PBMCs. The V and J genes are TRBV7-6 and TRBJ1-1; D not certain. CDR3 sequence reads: CASSLAYNTEAFF. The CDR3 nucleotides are TGTGCCAGCAGCTTAGCCTACAACACTGAAGCTTTCTTT.